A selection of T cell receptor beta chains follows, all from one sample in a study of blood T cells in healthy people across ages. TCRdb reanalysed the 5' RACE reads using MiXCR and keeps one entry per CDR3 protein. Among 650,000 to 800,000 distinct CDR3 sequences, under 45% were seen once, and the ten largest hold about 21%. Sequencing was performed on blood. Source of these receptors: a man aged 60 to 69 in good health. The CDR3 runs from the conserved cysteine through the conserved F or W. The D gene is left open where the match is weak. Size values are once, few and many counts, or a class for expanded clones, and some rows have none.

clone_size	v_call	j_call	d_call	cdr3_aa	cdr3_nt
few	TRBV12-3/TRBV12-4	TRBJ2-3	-	CASSLSRREQGDTQYF	TGTGCCAGCAGTTTAAGTCGCAGGGAGCAGGGAGATACGCAGTATTTT
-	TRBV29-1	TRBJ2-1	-	CSARESLSSYNEQVF	TGCAGCGCCCGGGAGTCCCTAAGCTCCTACAATGAGCAGGTCTTC
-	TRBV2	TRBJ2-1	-	CASTGRPDEQFF	TGTGCCAGCACCGGCAGGCCTGATGAGCAGTTCTTC
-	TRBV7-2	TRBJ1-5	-	CASSVQISNQPQHF	TGTGCCAGCAGCGTTCAGATTAGCAATCAGCCCCAGCATTTT
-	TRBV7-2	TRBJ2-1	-	CASRPTGYNEQFF	TGTGCCAGCAGGCCGACAGGCTACAATGAGCAGTTCTTC
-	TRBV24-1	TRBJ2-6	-	CATSGTGSSGANVLTF	TGTGCCACCAGTGGAACAGGGAGCTCTGGGGCCAACGTCCTGACTTTC
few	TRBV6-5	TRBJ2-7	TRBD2	CASSNSYSGDSYEQYF	TGTGCCAGCAGTAATTCCTATAGCGGGGATTCCTACGAGCAGTACTTC
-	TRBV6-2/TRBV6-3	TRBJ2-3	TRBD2	CASSYSLAGRPTDTQYF	TGTGCCAGCAGTTACTCATTAGCGGGGAGACCCACAGATACGCAGTATTTT
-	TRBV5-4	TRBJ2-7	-	CASSLGTGSFYEQYF	TGTGCCAGCAGCTTAGGAACAGGAAGTTTTTATGAGCAGTACTTC
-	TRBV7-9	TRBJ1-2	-	CASSPAEGTYYGCTF	TGTGCCAGCAGCCCCGCAGAGGGGACCTATTATGGCTGCACCTTC
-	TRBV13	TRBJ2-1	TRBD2	CASSFSGGLDNEQFF	TGTGCCAGCAGCTTTAGCGGGGGGCTAGACAATGAGCAGTTCTTC
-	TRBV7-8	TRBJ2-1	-	CASSLVGGGPYPEQFF	TGTGCCAGCAGCTTAGTTGGCGGGGGCCCCTACCCCGAGCAGTTCTTC
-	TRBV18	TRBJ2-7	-	CASSPPDGARYEQYF	TGTGCCAGCTCACCACCGGATGGGGCCAGGTACGAGCAGTACTTC
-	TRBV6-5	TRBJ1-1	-	CASIDFQGGTEAFF	TGTGCCAGCATAGATTTTCAAGGGGGCACTGAAGCTTTCTTT
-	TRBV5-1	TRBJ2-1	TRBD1	CASSLARGLSYNEQFF	TGCGCCAGCAGCTTGGCCAGGGGGCTCTCCTACAATGAGCAGTTCTTC
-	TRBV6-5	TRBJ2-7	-	CASSPDKWVYEQYF	TGTGCCAGCAGTCCCGACAAGTGGGTGTACGAGCAGTACTTC
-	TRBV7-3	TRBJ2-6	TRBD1	CASSGQGSPGANVLTF	TGTGCCAGCAGCGGACAGGGCAGCCCTGGGGCCAACGTCCTGACTTTC
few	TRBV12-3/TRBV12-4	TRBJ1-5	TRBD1	CASSETTGNQPQHF	TGTGCCAGCAGTGAGACGACAGGGAATCAGCCCCAGCATTTT
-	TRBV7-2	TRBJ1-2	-	CASSPPSGRGVYGYTF	TGTGCCAGCAGCCCCCCGAGCGGACGGGGGGTCTATGGCTACACCTTC
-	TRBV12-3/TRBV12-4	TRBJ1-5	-	CASSLERGVHQPQHF	TGTGCCAGCAGTTTAGAACGAGGGGTTCACCAGCCCCAGCATTTT
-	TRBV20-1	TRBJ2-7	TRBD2	CSARGRGLPTYEQYF	TGCAGTGCTAGAGGCCGGGGACTACCCACCTACGAGCAGTACTTC
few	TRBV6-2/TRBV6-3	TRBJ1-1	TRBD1	CASRQQGADTEAFF	TGTGCCAGCAGACAACAGGGGGCGGACACTGAAGCTTTCTTT
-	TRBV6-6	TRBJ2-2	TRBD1	CASSDEGAPGELFF	TGTGCCAGCAGTGACGAGGGGGCCCCCGGGGAGCTGTTTTTT
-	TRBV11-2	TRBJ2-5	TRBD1	CASSDKPTGVEETQYF	TGTGCCAGCAGCGATAAACCGACAGGGGTCGAAGAGACCCAGTACTTC